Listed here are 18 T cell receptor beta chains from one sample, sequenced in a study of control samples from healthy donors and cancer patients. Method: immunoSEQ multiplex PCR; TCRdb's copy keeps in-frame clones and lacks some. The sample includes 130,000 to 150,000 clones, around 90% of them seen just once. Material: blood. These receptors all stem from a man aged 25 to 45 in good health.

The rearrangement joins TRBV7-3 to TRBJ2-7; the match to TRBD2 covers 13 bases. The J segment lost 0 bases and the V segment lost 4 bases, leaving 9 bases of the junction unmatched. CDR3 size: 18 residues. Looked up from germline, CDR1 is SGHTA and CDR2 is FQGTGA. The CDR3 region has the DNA TGTGCCAGCAGCTCTGGGACTAGCGGGGCAAAGGCCTCCTACGAGCAGTACTTC. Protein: CASSSGTSGAKASYEQYF.

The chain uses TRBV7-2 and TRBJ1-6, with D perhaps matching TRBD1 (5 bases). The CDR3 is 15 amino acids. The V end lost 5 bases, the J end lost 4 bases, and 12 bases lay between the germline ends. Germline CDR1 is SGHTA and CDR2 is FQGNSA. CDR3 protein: CASSLDGGYNSPLHF. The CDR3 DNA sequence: TGTGCCAGCAGCCTGGACGGGGGTTATAATTCACCCCTCCACTTT.

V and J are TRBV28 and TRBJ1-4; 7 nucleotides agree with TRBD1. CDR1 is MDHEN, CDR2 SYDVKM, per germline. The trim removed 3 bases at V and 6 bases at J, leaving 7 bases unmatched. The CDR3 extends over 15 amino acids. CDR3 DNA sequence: TGTGCCAGCAGTTTGCCCGACAGGGAGGATGAAAAACTGTTTTTT. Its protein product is CASSLPDREDEKLFF.

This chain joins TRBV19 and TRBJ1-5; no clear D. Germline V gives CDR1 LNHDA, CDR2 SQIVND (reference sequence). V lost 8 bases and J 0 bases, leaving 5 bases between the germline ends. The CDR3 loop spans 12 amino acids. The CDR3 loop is CASGDSNQPQHF. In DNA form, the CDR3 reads TGTGCCAGTGGCGATAGCAATCAGCCCCAGCATTTT.

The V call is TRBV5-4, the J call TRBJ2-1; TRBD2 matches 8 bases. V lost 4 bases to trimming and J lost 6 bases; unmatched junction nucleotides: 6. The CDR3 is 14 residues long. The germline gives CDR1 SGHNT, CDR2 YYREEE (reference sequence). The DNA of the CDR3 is TGTGCCAGCAGCATTAGCGGGGAGGGCAATGAGCAGTTCTTC. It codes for CASSISGEGNEQFF.

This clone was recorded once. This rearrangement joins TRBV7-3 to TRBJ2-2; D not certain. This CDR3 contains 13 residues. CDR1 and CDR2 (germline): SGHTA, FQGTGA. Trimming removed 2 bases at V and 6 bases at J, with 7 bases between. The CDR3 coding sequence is TGTGCCAGCAGCTTAGGGTCCTCCGGGGAGCTGTTTTTT. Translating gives CASSLGSSGELFF.

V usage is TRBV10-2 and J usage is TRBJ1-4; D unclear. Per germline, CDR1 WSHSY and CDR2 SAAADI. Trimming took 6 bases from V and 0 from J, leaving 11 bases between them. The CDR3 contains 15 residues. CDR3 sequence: CASREFDSTNEKLFF. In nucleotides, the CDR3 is TGCGCCAGCAGGGAATTCGACTCAACTAATGAAAAACTGTTTTTT.

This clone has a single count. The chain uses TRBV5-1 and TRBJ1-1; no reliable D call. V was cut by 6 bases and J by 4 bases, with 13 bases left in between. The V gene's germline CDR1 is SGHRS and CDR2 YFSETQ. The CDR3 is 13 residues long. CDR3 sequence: CASKRAPGTEAFF. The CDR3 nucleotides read TGCGCCAGCAAGAGGGCCCCGGGCACTGAAGCTTTCTTT.

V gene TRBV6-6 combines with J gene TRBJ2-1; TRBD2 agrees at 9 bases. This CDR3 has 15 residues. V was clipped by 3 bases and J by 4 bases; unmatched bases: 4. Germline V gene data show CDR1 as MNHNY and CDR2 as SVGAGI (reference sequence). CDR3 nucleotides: TGTGCCAGCAGTTATTTAGCGGGGGATTACAATGAGCAGTTCTTC. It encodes CASSYLAGDYNEQFF.

The CDR3 bases are TGTGCCAGTAGAAGGACAGGGGACGGCACTGAAGCTTTCTTT. It specifies CASRRTGDGTEAFF. J is TRBJ1-1 and V is TRBV19; 9 nucleotides agree with TRBD1. CDR3 length equals 14 residues. The J segment lost 4 bases and the V segment lost 6 bases, leaving 6 bases of the junction unmatched. Germline V gene lookup returns CDR1 LNHDA and CDR2 SQIVND (reference sequence).

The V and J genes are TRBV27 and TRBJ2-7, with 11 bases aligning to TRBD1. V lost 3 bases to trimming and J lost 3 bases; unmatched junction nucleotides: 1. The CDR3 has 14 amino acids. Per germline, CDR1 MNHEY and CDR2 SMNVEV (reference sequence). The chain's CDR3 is CASSLGQGVYEQYF. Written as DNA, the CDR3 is TGTGCCAGCAGTTTGGGACAGGGGGTCTACGAGCAGTACTTC.

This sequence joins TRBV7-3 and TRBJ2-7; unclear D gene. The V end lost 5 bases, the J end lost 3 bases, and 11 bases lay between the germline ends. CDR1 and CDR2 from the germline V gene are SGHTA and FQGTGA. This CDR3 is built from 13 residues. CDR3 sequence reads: CASSKDPNYEQYF. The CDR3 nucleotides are TGTGCCAGCAGCAAGGATCCTAACTACGAGCAGTACTTC.

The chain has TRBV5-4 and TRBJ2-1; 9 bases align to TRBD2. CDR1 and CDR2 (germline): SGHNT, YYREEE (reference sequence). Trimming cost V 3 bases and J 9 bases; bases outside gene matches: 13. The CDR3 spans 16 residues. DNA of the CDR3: TGTGCCAGCAGCTCACTTCTGGGCGGGGGGGCGATTGAGCAGTTCTTC. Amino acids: CASSSLLGGGAIEQFF.

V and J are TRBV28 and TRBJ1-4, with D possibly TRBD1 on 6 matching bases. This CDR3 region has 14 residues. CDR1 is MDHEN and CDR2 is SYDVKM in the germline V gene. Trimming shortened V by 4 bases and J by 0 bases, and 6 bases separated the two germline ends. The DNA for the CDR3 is TGTGCCAGCAGTTCAGGGGCAACTAATGAAAAACTGTTTTTT. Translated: CASSSGATNEKLFF. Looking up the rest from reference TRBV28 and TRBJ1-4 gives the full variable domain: DVKVTQSSRYLVKRTGEKVFLECVQDMDHENMFWYRQDPGLGLRLIYFSYDVKMKEKGDIPEGYSVSREKKERFSLILESASTNQTSMYLCASSSGATNEKLFFGSGTQLSVL.

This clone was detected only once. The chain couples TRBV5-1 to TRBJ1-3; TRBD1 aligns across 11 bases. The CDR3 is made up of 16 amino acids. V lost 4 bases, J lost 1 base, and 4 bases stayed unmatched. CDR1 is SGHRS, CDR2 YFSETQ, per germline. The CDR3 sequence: CASSHGDRGSGNTIYF. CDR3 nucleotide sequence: TGCGCCAGCAGCCATGGGGACAGGGGGTCTGGAAACACCATATATTTT.

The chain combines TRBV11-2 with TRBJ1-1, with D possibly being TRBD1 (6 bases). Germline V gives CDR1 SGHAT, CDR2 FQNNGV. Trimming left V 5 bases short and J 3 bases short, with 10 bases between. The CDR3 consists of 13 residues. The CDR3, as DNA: TGTGCCAGCAGCACCGACAGGTACACTGAAGCTTTCTTT. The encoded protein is CASSTDRYTEAFF.

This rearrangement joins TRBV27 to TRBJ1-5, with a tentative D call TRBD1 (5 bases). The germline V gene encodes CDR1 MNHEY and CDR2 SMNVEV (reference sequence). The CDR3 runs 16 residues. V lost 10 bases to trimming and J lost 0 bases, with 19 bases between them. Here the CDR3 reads CATASFSTVSNQPQHF. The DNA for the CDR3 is TGTGCCACCGCCTCATTCTCGACAGTTAGCAATCAGCCCCAGCATTTT.

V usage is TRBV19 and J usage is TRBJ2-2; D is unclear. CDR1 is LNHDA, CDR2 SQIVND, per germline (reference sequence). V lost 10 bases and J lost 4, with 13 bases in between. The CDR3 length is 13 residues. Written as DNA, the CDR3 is TGTGCCACCCTACGGTCGGGCACCGGGGAGCTGTTTTTT. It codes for CATLRSGTGELFF.